This T cell receptor beta chain originates from a study of CD8 T cells in Susac syndrome. cDNA came from around 0.5 to 1 ug RNA primed by random hexamers. MiXCR was run by TCRdb on the immunoSEQ multiplex PCR reads, yielding one entry per CDR3 protein. Of some 200,000 distinct CDR3 sequences in the sample, 95% were seen once. This CDR3 has 16 amino acids. The V gene's germline CDR1 is DFQATT and CDR2 SNEGSKA (reference sequence). The J segment lost 2 bases and the V segment lost 6 bases, leaving 12 bases of the junction unmatched. Sequencing was carried out using CD4+ T cells from PBMCs. This TCR derives from a human donor with multiple sclerosis. The chain joins TRBV20-1 to TRBJ2-4; TRBD1 matches at 8 bases. DNA for the CDR3: TGCAGTGCCCCTTCGGACAGGGTTGTGACCAAAAACATTCAGTACTTC. Translated, it gives CSAPSDRVVTKNIQYF.